These 4 T cell receptor beta chains came from one sample sequenced in a study of cytomegalovirus exposure and HLA in healthy donors. PCR employed 60 Vbeta and 13 Jbeta primers. Profiled with immunoSEQ multiplex PCR; TCRdb holds only in-frame clones, not every one. The sample consists of around 150,000 clones, roughly 9.4% of them appearing once. The source material was PBMCs. The receptors were sampled from a male donor in good health and CMV-seronegative.

This clone was recorded a few times. The V call is TRBV6-5, the J call TRBJ2-6; D uncertain. Germline V gives CDR1 MNHEY, CDR2 SVGAGI. The V end was cut by 2 bases, the J end by 4 bases, with 9 bases between. CDR3 length: 15 residues. The CDR3 region is CASSYDWLGANVLTF. In DNA form, the CDR3 reads TGTGCCAGCAGTTACGACTGGTTAGGGGCCAACGTCCTGACTTTC.

This clone was seen more than once but under ten times. This sequence joins TRBV2 and TRBJ2-7; 8 nucleotides align to TRBD1. Germline lookup yields CDR1 SNHLY and CDR2 FYNNEI. The CDR3 is 15 residues long. The V segment lost 6 bases and the J segment 3 bases; nucleotides outside the gene matches: 10. The CDR3 sequence: CASSNQDRVYYEQYF. CDR3 DNA: TGTGCCAGCAGCAACCAGGACAGGGTCTACTACGAGCAGTACTTC.

The chain employs TRBV29-1 and TRBJ2-5, with 7 bases identical to TRBD2. Germline CDR1 is SQVTM and CDR2 is ANQGSEA. This CDR3 has 14 residues. With 2 bases clipped from V and 2 bases from J, the junction kept 5 bases outside the gene matches. The CDR3 protein is CSVENWGGQETQYF. The DNA of the CDR3 is TGCAGCGTTGAAAATTGGGGGGGTCAAGAGACCCAGTACTTC.

This clone was counted a few times. The J gene is TRBJ2-7, the V gene TRBV10-3; tentative D call: TRBD1 (5 bases). Germline V CDR1 and CDR2: ENHRY, SYGVKD. The CDR3 has 14 amino acids. Trimming shortened V by 0 bases and J by 1 base, and 7 bases separated the two germline ends. The CDR3 DNA is TGTGCCATCAGTGAGTCGACAGAGTCCTACGAGCAGTACTTC. Translation: CAISESTESYEQYF.